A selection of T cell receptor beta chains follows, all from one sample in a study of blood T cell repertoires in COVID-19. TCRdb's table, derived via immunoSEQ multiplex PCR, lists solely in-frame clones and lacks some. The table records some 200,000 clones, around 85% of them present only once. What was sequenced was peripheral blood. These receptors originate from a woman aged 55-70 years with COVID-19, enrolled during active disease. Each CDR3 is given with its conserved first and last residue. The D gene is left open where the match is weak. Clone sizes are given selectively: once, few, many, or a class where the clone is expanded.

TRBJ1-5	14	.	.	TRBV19	CASSIQGGDQPQHF	TGTGCCAGTAGTATACAGGGAGGGGATCAGCCCCAGCATTTT
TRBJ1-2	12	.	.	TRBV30	CAWSLGRNGYTF	TGTGCCTGGTCTTTGGGGCGAAATGGCTACACCTTC
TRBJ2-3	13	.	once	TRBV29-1	CSVVTSSTDTQYF	TGCAGCGTCGTTACTAGCAGTACAGATACGCAGTATTTT
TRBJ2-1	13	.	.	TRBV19	CASGQRSYNEQFF	TGTGCCAGTGGACAGAGATCCTACAATGAGCAGTTCTTC
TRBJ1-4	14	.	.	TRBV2	CASSGGRGNEKLFF	TGTGCCAGCAGTGGGGGCAGGGGAAATGAAAAACTGTTTTTT
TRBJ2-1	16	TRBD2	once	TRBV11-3	CASSLAPGRDRNEQFF	TGTGCCAGCAGCTTAGCCCCCGGGAGGGATAGGAATGAGCAGTTCTTC
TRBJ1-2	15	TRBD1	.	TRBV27	CASSLSRQGNYGYTF	TGTGCCAGCAGTTTATCGAGACAGGGTAACTATGGCTACACCTTC
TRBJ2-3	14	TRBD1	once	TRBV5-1	CASSFGQGADTQYF	TGCGCCAGCAGCTTCGGACAGGGGGCAGATACGCAGTATTTT
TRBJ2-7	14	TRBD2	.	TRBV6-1	CASSTAGGVNEQYF	TGTGCCAGCAGTACCGCGGGGGGGGTGAACGAGCAGTACTTC
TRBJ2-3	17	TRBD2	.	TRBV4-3	CASSQRGLAESADTQYF	TGCGCCAGCAGCCAAAGGGGACTAGCGGAAAGCGCAGATACGCAGTATTTT
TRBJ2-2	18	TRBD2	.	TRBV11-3	CASSYRLAGRASTGELFF	TGTGCCAGCAGCTATCGACTAGCGGGAAGGGCAAGCACCGGGGAGCTGTTTTTT
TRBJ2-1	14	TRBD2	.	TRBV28	CASRGAGGLNEQFF	TGTGCCAGCAGAGGAGCGGGAGGGCTGAATGAGCAGTTCTTC
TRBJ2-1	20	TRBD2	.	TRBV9	CASSVRGTSGSGGSYNEQFF	TGTGCCAGCAGCGTCAGAGGGACTAGCGGGAGTGGCGGTTCCTACAATGAGCAGTTCTTC
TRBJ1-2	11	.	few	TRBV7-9	CASSHDRYYTF	TGTGCCAGCAGCCACGACAGATACTACACCTTC
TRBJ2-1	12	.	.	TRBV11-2	CASSPIGQEQFF	TGTGCCAGCAGCCCGATTGGACAGGAGCAGTTCTTC
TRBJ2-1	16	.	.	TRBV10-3	CAISSSLGHGNNEQFF	TGTGCCATCAGTTCTTCTCTCGGACACGGTAACAATGAGCAGTTCTTC
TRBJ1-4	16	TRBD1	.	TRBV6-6	CASSWGQGATNEKLFF	TGTGCCAGCAGTTGGGGACAGGGCGCAACTAATGAAAAACTGTTTTTT
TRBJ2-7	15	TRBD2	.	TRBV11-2	CASSLTSGSQHEQYF	TGTGCCAGCAGCTTGACTAGCGGGAGCCAACACGAGCAGTACTTC
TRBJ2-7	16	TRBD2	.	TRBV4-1	CASSHLATSGTYEQYF	TGCGCCAGCAGCCACCTGGCCACTAGCGGGACCTACGAGCAGTACTTC
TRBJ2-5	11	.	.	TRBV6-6	CASTGLETQYF	TGTGCCAGCACAGGGTTAGAGACCCAGTACTTC
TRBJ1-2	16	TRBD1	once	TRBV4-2	CASSPGQGGPNYGYTF	TGTGCCAGCAGCCCTGGACAGGGGGGGCCGAACTATGGCTACACCTTC
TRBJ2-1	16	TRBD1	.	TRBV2	CASSGRPPGGYNEQFF	TGTGCCAGCAGTGGTCGCCCCCCAGGGGGTTACAATGAGCAGTTCTTC
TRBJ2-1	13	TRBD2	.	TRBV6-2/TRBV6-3	CASSSGRSSEQFF	TGTGCCAGCAGTAGCGGGAGGTCAAGTGAGCAGTTCTTC
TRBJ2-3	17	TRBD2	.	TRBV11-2	CASSPGLAGETTDTQYF	TGTGCCAGCAGCCCCGGACTAGCGGGAGAAACCACAGATACGCAGTATTTT
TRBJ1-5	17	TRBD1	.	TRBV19	CASTTDRDRGSNQPQHF	TGTGCCAGTACCACCGACCGGGACAGGGGAAGCAATCAGCCCCAGCATTTT
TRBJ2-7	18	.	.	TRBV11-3	CASSFLSGVRDRAYEQYF	TGTGCCAGCAGCTTTCTTAGCGGGGTCCGGGACAGGGCCTACGAGCAGTACTTC
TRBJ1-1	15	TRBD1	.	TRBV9	CASSVAPTGETEAFF	TGTGCCAGCAGCGTAGCCCCCACAGGGGAAACTGAAGCTTTCTTT
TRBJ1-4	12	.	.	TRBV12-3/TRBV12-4	CASGGSPEKLFF	TGTGCCAGTGGGGGCAGTCCTGAAAAACTGTTTTTT
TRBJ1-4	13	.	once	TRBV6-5	CASSYADNARLFF	TGTGCCAGCAGTTATGCGGATAACGCGCGGCTGTTTTTT
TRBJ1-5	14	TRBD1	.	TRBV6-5	CASRTGVANQPQHF	TGTGCCAGCAGGACAGGGGTAGCAAATCAGCCCCAGCATTTT
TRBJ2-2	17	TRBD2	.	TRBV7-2	CASSLVGRLAVTGELFF	TGTGCCAGCAGCTTAGTGGGGCGGCTAGCGGTCACCGGGGAGCTGTTTTTT
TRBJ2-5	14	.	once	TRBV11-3	CASSLRRLAETQYF	TGTGCCAGCAGCTTAAGGCGGCTAGCAGAGACCCAGTACTTC
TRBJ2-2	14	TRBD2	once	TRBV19	CASRGLGINGELFF	TGTGCCAGTAGAGGACTAGGGATTAACGGGGAGCTGTTTTTT
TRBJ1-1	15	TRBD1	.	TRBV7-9	CASSMRQGDNTEAFF	TGTGCCAGCAGCATGAGACAGGGAGATAACACTGAAGCTTTCTTT
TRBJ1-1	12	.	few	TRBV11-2	CASSWARAEAFF	TGTGCCAGCAGCTGGGCCAGGGCTGAAGCTTTCTTT
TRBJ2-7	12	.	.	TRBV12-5	CASGLARDSQYF	TGTGCTAGTGGTTTGGCCCGGGACTCTCAGTACTTC
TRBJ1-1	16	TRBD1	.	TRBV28	CASSIRQGPMNTEAFF	TGTGCCAGCAGCATTAGACAGGGCCCCATGAACACTGAAGCTTTCTTT
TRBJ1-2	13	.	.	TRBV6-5	CASRNGGAHGYTF	TGTGCCAGCAGAAACGGGGGGGCTCATGGCTACACCTTC
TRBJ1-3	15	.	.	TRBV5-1	CASSFRGGSGNTIYF	TGCGCCAGCAGCTTTAGGGGGGGATCTGGAAACACCATATATTTT
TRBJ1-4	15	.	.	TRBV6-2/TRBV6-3	CASSLVVTANEKLFF	TGTGCCAGCAGCCTCGTCGTGACAGCAAATGAAAAACTGTTTTTT
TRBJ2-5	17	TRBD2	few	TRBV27	CASSFLSGSPLAETQYF	TGTGCCAGCAGTTTCCTTAGCGGGAGTCCCTTGGCAGAGACCCAGTACTTC
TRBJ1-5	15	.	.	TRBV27	CASSIDPGSNQPQHF	TGTGCCAGCAGTATAGACCCGGGGAGCAATCAGCCCCAGCATTTT
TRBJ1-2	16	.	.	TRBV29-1	CSVEDKGGAANYGYTF	TGCAGCGTTGAAGATAAGGGCGGAGCGGCTAACTATGGCTACACCTTC
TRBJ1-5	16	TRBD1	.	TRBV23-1	CASSHPGGRGNQPQHF	TGCGCCAGCAGTCATCCAGGGGGTCGGGGCAATCAGCCCCAGCATTTT
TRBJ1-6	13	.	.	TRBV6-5	CASSRTVNSPLHF	TGTGCCAGCAGTCGGACAGTAAATTCACCCCTCCACTTT
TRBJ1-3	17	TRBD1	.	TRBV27	CASSLSGGLRSGNTIYF	TGTGCCAGCAGTTTATCAGGGGGCCTTCGCTCTGGAAACACCATATATTTT
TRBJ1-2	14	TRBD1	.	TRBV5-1	CASSLGQGSYGYTF	TGCGCCAGCAGCTTGGGACAGGGGTCGTATGGCTACACCTTC
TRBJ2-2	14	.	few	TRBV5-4	CASSLRGYTGELFF	TGTGCCAGCAGCTTACGGGGTTACACCGGGGAGCTGTTTTTT
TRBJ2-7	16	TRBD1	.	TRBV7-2	CASSPPFGTGGYEQYF	TGTGCCAGCAGCCCCCCTTTCGGGACAGGGGGCTACGAGCAGTACTTC
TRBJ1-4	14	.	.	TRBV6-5	CATSGGGEGEKLFF	TGTGCCACAAGCGGGGGGGGTGAAGGTGAAAAACTGTTTTTT
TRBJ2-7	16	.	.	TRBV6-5	CASSYRLTARFHEQYF	TGTGCCAGCAGTTACAGGTTAACGGCGAGGTTCCACGAGCAGTACTTC
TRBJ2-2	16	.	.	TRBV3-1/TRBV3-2	CASSQIGGSNTGELFF	TGTGCCAGCAGCCAGATCGGCGGATCGAACACCGGGGAGCTGTTTTTT
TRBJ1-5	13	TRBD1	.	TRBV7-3	CASSQGVDQPQHF	TGTGCCAGCAGCCAGGGGGTAGATCAGCCCCAGCATTTT
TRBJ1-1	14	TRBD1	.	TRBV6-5	CASAPTGVNTEAFF	TGTGCCAGCGCCCCGACAGGGGTGAACACTGAAGCTTTCTTT
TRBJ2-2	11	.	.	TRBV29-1	CSVSNTGELFF	TGCAGCGTTAGCAACACCGGGGAGCTGTTTTTT
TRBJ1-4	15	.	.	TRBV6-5	CASSYNRGTGEKLFF	TGTGCCAGCAGTTACAATAGGGGAACGGGTGAAAAACTGTTTTTT
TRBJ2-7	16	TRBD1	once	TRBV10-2	CASRGSDRGISYEQYF	TGCGCCAGCAGGGGAAGTGACAGGGGTATCTCCTACGAGCAGTACTTC
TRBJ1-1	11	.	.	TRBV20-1	CSAFINTEAFF	TGCAGTGCTTTTATTAACACTGAAGCTTTCTTT
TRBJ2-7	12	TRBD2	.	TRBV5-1	CASSSGGYEQYF	TGCGCCAGCAGCTCCGGGGGGTACGAGCAGTACTTC